A single sample is the source of the 3 T cell receptor beta chains below, sequenced in a study of cytotoxic CD8 clonotypes in ibrutinib-treated CLL. Sequencing was performed with immunoSEQ multiplex PCR; in TCRdb, only in-frame clones are kept and a portion is missing. The data show about 160,000 clones, with more than 75% seen just once and over 2% held by the top ten. The input for sequencing was PBMCs, taken after 12 months of ibrutinib treatment. All receptors derive from a human donor with chronic lymphocytic leukemia.

Only a few counts were recorded for this clone. This chain links TRBV7-2 with TRBJ1-3; a weak D match, TRBD1 (6 bases). Germline-derived CDR1 and CDR2 are SGHTA and FQGNSA. Trimming stripped 5 bases from V and 0 bases from J, with 14 bases between. The CDR3 contains 16 residues. Here the CDR3 reads CASSRDTGPSGNTIYF. The CDR3 bases are TGTGCCAGCAGCCGGGACACCGGGCCCTCTGGAAACACCATATATTTT.

This sequence joins TRBV5-4 and TRBJ1-1; no clear D. The CDR3 covers 18 residues. V lost 4 bases to trimming and J lost 4 bases, with 26 bases between them. The germline CDR1 and CDR2 sequences are SGHNT and YYREEE (reference sequence). The DNA of the CDR3 is TGTGCCAGCAGCCCGTATGGCGGCCGACGGAAGGGTGGCACTGAAGCTTTCTTT. This codes for CASSPYGGRRKGGTEAFF.

This chain connects TRBV5-4 to TRBJ2-7; 14 bases fit TRBD2. Germline assignment: CDR1 SGHNT and CDR2 YYREEE (reference sequence). CDR3 length: 15 residues. V lost 4 bases, J lost 7 bases, and 7 bases stayed unmatched. The DNA of the CDR3 is TGTGCCAGCAGCCGGACTAGCGGGGGGTCCGGGGAGCAGTACTTC. It yields the protein CASSRTSGGSGEQYF.